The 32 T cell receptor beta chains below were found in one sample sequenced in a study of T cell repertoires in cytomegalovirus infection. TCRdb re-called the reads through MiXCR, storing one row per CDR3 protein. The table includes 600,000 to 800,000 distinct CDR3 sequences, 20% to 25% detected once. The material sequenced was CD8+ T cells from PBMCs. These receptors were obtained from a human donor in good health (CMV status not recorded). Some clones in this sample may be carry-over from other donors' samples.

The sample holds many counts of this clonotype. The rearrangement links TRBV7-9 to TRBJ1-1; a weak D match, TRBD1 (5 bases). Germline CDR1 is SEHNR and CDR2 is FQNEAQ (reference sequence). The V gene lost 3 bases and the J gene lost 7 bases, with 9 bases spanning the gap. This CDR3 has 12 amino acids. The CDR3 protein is CASSLGLNEAFF. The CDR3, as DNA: TGTGCCAGCAGCTTGGGGCTGAATGAAGCTTTCTTT.

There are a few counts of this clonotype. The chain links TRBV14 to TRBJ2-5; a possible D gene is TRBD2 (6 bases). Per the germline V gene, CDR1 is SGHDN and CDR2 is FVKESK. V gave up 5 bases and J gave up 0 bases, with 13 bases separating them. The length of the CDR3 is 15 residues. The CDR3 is CASSRGGSYQETQYF. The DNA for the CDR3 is TGTGCCAGCAGCAGGGGAGGCAGCTACCAAGAGACCCAGTACTTC. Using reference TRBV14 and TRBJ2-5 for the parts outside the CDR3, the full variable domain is EAGVTQFPSHSVIEKGQTVTLRCDPISGHDNLYWYRRVMGKEIKFLLHFVKESKQDESGMPNNRFLAERTGGTYSTLKVQPAELEDSGVYFCASSRGGSYQETQYFGPGTRLLVL.

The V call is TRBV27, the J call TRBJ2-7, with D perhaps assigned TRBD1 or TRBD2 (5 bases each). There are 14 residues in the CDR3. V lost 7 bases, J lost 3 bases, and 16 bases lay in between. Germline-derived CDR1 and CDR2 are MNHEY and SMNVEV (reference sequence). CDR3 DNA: TGTGCCAGCACCTACGGGACGGGGAACTACGAGCAGTACTTC. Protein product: CASTYGTGNYEQYF.

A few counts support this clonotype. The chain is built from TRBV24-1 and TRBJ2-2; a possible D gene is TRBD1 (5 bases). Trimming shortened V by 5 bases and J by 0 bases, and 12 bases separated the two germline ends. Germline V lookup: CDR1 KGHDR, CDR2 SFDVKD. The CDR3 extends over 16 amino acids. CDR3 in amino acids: CATSATDTPNTGELFF. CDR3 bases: TGTGCCACCAGTGCTACGGACACCCCGAACACCGGGGAGCTGTTTTTT.

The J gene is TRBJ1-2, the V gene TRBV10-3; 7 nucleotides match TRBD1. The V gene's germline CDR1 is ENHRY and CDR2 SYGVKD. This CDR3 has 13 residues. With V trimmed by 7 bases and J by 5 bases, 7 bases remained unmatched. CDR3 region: CAITPGQFYGYTF. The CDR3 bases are TGTGCCATCACCCCGGGACAGTTTTATGGCTACACCTTC.

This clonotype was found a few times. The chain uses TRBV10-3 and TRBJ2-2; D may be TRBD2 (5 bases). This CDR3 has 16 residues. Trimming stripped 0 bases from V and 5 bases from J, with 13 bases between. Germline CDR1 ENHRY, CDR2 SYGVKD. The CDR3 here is CAISESRRVRTGELFF. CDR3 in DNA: TGTGCCATCAGTGAGTCCAGGCGGGTGAGGACCGGGGAGCTGTTTTTT.

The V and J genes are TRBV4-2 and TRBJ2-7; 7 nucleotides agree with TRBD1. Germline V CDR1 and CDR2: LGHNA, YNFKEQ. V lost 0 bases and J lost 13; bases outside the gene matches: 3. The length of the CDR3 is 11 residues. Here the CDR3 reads CASSQETGLYF. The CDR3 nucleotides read TGTGCCAGCAGCCAAGAGACAGGGCTCTACTTC.

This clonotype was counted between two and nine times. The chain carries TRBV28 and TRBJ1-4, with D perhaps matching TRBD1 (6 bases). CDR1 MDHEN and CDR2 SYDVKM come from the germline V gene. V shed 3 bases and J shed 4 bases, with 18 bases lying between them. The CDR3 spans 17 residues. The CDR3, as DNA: TGTGCCAGCAGTTTTTCAGGGCAGGGGATAAGTAATGAAAAACTGTTTTTT. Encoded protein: CASSFSGQGISNEKLFF.

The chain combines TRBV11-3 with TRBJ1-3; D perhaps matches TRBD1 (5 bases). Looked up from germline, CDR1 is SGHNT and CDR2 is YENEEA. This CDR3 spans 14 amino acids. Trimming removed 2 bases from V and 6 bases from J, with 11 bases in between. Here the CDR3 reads CASSLSGAANTIYF. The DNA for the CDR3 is TGTGCCAGCAGCTTATCTGGGGCCGCAAACACCATATATTTT. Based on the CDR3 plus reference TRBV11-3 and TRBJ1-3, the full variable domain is EAGVVQSPRYKIIEKKQPVAFWCNPISGHNTLYWYLQNLGQGPELLIRYENEEAVDDSQLPKDRFSAERLKGVDSTLKIQPAELGDSAVYLCASSLSGAANTIYFGEGSWLTVV.

This chain's CDR3 is CASSVGRGRDEQFF. CDR3 bases: TGTGCCAGCAGCGTAGGGAGGGGTCGCGATGAGCAGTTCTTC. This chain connects TRBV9 to TRBJ2-1; maybe TRBD2 (6 bases). The CDR3 consists of 14 residues. Trimming took 0 bases from V and 8 from J, leaving 12 bases between them. The germline CDR1 and CDR2 sequences are SGDLS and YYNGEE.

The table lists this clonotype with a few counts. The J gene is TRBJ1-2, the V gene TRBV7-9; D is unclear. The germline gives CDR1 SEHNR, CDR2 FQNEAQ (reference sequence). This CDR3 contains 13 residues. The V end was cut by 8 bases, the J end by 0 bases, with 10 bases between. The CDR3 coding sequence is TGTGCCAGCGGGGATGGAGCTAACTATGGCTACACCTTC. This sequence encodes CASGDGANYGYTF.

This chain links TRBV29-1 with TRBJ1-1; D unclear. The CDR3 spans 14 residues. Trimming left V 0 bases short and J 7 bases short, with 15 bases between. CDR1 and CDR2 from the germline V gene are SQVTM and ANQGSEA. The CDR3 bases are TGCAGCGTTGAAGATCATGCAGAATTTAGTGAAGCTTTCTTT. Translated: CSVEDHAEFSEAFF. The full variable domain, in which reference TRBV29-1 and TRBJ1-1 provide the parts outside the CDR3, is SAVISQKPSRDICQRGTSLTIQCQVDSQVTMMFWYRQQPGQSLTLIATANQGSEATYESGFVIDKFPISRPNLTFSTLTVSNMSPEDSSIYLCSVEDHAEFSEAFFGQGTRLTVV.

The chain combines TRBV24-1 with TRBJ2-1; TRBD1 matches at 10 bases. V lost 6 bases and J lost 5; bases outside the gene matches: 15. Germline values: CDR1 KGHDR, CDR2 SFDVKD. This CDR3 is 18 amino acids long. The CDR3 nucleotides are TGTGCCACCAGTTCAGTCGAGACAGGGGGCGTTCGGAACAATGAGCAGTTCTTC. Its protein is CATSSVETGGVRNNEQFF.

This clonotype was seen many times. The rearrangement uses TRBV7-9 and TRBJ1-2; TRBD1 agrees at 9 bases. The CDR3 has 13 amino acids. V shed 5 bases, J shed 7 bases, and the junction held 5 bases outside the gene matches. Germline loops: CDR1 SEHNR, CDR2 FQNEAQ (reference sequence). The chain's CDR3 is CASSPGQGGGYTF. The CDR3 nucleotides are TGTGCCAGCAGCCCGGGACAGGGCGGTGGCTACACCTTC.

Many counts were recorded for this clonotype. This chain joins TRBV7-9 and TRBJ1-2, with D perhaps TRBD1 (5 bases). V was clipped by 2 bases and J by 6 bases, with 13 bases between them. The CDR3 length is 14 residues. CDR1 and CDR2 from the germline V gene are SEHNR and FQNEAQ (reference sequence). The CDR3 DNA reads TGTGCCAGCAGCTTACAGGGATTGGTAGATGGCTACACCTTC. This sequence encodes CASSLQGLVDGYTF.

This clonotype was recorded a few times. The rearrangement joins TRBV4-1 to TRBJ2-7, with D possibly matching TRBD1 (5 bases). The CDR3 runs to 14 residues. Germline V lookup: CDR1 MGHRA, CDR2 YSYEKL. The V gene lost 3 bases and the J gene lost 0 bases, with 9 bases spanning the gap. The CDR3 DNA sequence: TGCGCCAGCAGCCAGGTAGGGGCCTCCTACGAGCAGTACTTC. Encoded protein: CASSQVGASYEQYF.

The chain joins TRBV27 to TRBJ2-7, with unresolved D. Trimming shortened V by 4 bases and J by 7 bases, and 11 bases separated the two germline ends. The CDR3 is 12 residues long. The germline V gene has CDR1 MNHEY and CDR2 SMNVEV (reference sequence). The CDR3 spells CASSSPPKEQYF. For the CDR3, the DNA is TGTGCCAGCAGTTCCCCCCCTAAGGAGCAGTACTTC.

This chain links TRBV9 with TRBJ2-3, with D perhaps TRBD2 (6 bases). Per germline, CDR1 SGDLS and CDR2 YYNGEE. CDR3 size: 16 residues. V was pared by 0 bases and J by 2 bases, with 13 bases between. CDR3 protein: CASSVEGSGYTDTQYF. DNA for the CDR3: TGTGCCAGCAGCGTAGAGGGTAGCGGATACACAGATACGCAGTATTTT.

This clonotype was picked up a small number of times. The CDR3 is CASSQVRTGLPAYEQYF. Written as DNA, the CDR3 is TGCGCCAGCAGCCAAGTCCGTACCGGACTACCTGCCTACGAGCAGTACTTC. The chain links TRBV4-1 to TRBJ2-7; possibly TRBD2 for D (6 bases). The V gene lost 1 base and the J gene lost 2 bases, with 18 bases spanning the gap. The CDR3 consists of 17 residues. Germline CDR1 reads MGHRA; CDR2 reads YSYEKL.

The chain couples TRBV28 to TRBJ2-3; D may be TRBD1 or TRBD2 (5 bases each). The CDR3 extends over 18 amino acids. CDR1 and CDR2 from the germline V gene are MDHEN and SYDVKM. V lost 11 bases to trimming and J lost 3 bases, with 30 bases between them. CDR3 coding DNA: TGTGCCTCCAGCAGTTTCATCGCTTCTGTGGGGGAGACAGATACGCAGTATTTT. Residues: CASSSFIASVGETDTQYF.

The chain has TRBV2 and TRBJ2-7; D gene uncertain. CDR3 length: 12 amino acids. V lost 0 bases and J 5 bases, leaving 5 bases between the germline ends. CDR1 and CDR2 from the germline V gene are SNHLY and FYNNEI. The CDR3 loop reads CASSEALHEQYV. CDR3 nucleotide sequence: TGTGCCAGCAGTGAAGCGCTTCACGAGCAGTACGTC.

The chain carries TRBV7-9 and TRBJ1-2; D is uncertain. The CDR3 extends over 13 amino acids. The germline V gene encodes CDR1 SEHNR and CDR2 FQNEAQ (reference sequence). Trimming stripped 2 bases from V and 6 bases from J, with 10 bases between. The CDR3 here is CASSLSVGHGYTF. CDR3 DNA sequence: TGTGCCAGCAGCTTAAGCGTCGGTCATGGCTACACCTTC. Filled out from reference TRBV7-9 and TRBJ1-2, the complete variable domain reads DTGVSQNPRHKITKRGQNVTFRCDPISEHNRLYWYRQTLGQGPEFLTYFQNEAQLEKSRLLSDRFSAERPKGSFSTLEIQRTEQGDSAMYLCASSLSVGHGYTFGSGTRLTVV.

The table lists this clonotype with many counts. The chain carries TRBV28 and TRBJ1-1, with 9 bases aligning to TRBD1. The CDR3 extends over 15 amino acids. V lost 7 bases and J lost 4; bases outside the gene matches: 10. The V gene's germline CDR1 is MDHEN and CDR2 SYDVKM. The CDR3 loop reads CASTTPGQGLTEAFF. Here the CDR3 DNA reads TGTGCCAGCACAACTCCGGGACAGGGCCTCACTGAAGCTTTCTTT.

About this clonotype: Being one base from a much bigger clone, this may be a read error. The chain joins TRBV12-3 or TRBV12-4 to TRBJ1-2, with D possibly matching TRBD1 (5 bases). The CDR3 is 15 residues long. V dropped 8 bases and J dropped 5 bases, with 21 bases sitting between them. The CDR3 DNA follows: TGTGCCAGCGCCTTGGCCGGGGACGGAAAATATGGCTACACCTTC. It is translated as CASALAGDGKYGYTF.

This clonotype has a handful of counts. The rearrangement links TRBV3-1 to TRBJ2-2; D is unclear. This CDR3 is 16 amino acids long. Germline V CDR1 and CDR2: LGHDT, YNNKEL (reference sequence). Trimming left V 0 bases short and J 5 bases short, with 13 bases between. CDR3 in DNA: TGTGCCAGCAGCCAAGATTGGCTAGAGGTTACCGGGGAGCTGTTTTTT. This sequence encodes CASSQDWLEVTGELFF.

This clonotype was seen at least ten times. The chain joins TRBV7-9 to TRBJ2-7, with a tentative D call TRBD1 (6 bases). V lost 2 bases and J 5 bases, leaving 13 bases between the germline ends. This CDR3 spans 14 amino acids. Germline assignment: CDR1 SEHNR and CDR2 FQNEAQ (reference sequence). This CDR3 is CASSLHREGNEQYF. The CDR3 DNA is TGTGCCAGCAGCTTACACAGGGAAGGTAACGAGCAGTACTTC.

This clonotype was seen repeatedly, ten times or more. The CDR3: CASSWTGAGEQYF. Written as DNA, the CDR3 is TGTGCCAGCAGCTGGACAGGGGCCGGCGAGCAGTACTTC. The V gene is TRBV7-6, the J gene TRBJ2-7, with 9 positions matching TRBD1. The CDR3 contains 13 residues. J lost 6 bases, V lost 4 bases, and 4 bases had no gene match. CDR1 is SGHVS, CDR2 FNYEAQ, per germline.

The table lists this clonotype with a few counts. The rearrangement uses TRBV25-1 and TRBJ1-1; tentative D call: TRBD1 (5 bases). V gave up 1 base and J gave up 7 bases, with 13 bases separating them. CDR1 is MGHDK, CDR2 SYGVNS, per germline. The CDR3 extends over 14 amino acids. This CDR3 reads CASSESKAGVEAFF. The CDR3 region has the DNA TGTGCCAGCAGTGAATCTAAGGCGGGGGTTGAAGCTTTCTTT. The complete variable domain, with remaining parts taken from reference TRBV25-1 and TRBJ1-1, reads EADIYQTPRYLVIGTGKKITLECSQTMGHDKMYWYQQDPGMELHLIHYSYGVNSTEKGDLSSESTVSRIRTEHFPLTLESARPSHTSQYLCASSESKAGVEAFFGQGTRLTVV.

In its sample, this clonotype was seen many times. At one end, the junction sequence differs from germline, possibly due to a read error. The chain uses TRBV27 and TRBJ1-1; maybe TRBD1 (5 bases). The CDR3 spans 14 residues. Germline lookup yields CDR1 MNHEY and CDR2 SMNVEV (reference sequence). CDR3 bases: TGTGCCAGCAGCTTATCCGGGGGTAACACTGAAGCTTTCTTT. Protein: CASSLSGGNTEAFF.

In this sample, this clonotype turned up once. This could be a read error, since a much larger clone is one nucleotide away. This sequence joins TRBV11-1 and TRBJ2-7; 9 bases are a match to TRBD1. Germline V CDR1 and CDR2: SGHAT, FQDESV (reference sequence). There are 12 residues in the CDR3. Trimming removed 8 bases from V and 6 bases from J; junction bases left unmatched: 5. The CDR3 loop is CASGWTGAEQYF. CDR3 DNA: TGTGCCAGCGGCTGGACAGGGGCCGAGCAGTACTTC.

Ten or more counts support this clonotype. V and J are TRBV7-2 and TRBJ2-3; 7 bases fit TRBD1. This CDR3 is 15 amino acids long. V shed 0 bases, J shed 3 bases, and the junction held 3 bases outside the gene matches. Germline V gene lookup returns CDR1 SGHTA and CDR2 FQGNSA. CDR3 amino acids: CASSLADRVTDTQYF. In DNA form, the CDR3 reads TGTGCCAGCAGCTTAGCCGACAGGGTTACAGATACGCAGTATTTT.

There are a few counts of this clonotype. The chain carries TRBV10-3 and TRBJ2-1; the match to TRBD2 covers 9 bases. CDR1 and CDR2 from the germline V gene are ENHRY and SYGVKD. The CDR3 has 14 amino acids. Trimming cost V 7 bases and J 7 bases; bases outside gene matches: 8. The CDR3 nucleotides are TGTGCCATCAAGGTGTCTAGCGGGGATAATGAGCAGTTCTTC. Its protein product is CAIKVSSGDNEQFF.